This TCR beta chain was recorded in a study of blood T cell repertoires in COVID-19. This CDR3 is built from 13 residues. Trimming took 3 bases from V and 2 from J, leaving 7 bases between them. Germline V lookup: CDR1 MDHEN, CDR2 SYDVKM. The repertoire was sequenced with immunoSEQ multiplex PCR; TCRdb's copy has only in-frame clones and lacks some. The sample carries 300,000 to 450,000 clones, approximately 80% recorded once. What was sequenced was peripheral blood. The receptor comes from a human donor with acute or convalescent COVID-19. The donor label of this sample is uncertain. The rearrangement links TRBV28 to TRBJ1-2, with D perhaps matching TRBD1 (5 bases). Written as DNA, the CDR3 is TGTGCCAGCAGTTTCGGGGGGAACTATGGCTACACCTTC. Translation: CASSFGGNYGYTF.